The next 22 T cell receptor beta chains were all read from a single sample in a study of molecular identifiers for immune sequencing clone quantification. TCRdb passed the PCR reads through MiXCR, listing each CDR3 protein once. The sample carries roughly 10,000 distinct CDR3 sequences, approximately 15% recorded once. Specimen: naive CD8+ T cells from blood, with Jurkat cell RNA spiked in. The subset denotes: FACS-sorted CD8+CD4-CCR7+CD45RA+ naive T cells. Source of these receptors: a human donor in good health. Some libraries in this study had Jurkat cell RNA spiked in.

At least ten counts were recorded for this clonotype. The chain joins TRBV29-1 to TRBJ1-1, with a possible D match to TRBD1 (6 bases). Trimming took 4 bases from V and 7 from J, leaving 7 bases between them. The CDR3 length is 10 residues. Per germline, CDR1 SQVTM and CDR2 ANQGSEA. The CDR3 loop reads CSVGGGEAFF. The CDR3 coding sequence is TGCAGCGTTGGAGGGGGTGAAGCTTTCTTT.

This clonotype is categorized as medium-sized. The CDR3 is CASSQRGLAGAREQFF. CDR3 nucleotide sequence: TGTGCCAGCAGTCAACGGGGGCTAGCGGGAGCACGCGAGCAGTTCTTC. The J gene is TRBJ2-1, the V gene TRBV27; the match to TRBD2 covers 10 bases. The V gene's germline CDR1 is MNHEY and CDR2 SMNVEV (reference sequence). The J segment lost 10 bases and the V segment lost 5 bases, leaving 14 bases of the junction unmatched. The CDR3 is 16 residues long.

Relative to its sample, this clonotype is medium-sized. This chain connects TRBV29-1 to TRBJ2-2, with a tentative D call TRBD1 (5 bases). V lost 7 bases, J lost 1 base, and 10 bases lay in between. Germline V gene lookup returns CDR1 SQVTM and CDR2 ANQGSEA. The CDR3 loop spans 13 amino acids. CDR3 bases: TGCAGCGCCCCGACAGAGAACACCGGGGAGCTGTTTTTT. Residues: CSAPTENTGELFF.

By share, this clonotype counts as medium-sized. The chain links TRBV12-3 or TRBV12-4 to TRBJ2-3; TRBD2 agrees at 12 bases. J lost 6 bases, V lost 3 bases, and 13 bases had no gene match. The length of the CDR3 is 18 residues. The CDR3 DNA reads TGTGCCAGCAGTTTCACCCGGTTAGGACTAGCGGGATCCGATACGCAGTATTTT. It is translated as CASSFTRLGLAGSDTQYF.

In this sample, this clonotype turned up many times. The V call is TRBV4-1, the J call TRBJ2-7; 7 bases map to TRBD1. Germline V gene sequence: CDR1 MGHRA, CDR2 YSYEKL. There are 17 residues in the CDR3. With V trimmed by 4 bases and J by 0 bases, 12 bases remained unmatched. The CDR3 here is CASSLRDSPRSSYEQYF. The CDR3 DNA reads TGCGCCAGCAGCCTTAGGGACAGCCCTAGGAGCTCCTACGAGCAGTACTTC.

By proportion, this clonotype is medium-sized. The chain links TRBV29-1 to TRBJ2-7, with TRBD1 identical over 11 bases. V gave up 1 base and J gave up 4 bases; unmatched junction bases: 12. The CDR3 consists of 17 residues. CDR1 SQVTM and CDR2 ANQGSEA come from the germline V gene. CDR3 sequence (DNA): TGCAGCGTTGAAGCCTACTCCTCCGGGACAGGGGGGTACGAGCAGTACTTC. This gives the protein CSVEAYSSGTGGYEQYF.

This clonotype was observed at least ten times. This sequence joins TRBV7-9 and TRBJ2-1; D is unresolved. CDR3 length: 14 amino acids. Trimming took off 5 bases at V and 8 bases at J, with 16 bases between the two ends. Germline V lookup: CDR1 SEHNR, CDR2 FQNEAQ (reference sequence). Written as DNA, the CDR3 is TGTGCCAGCAGCCCCACCTTTGGCCCCTATGAGCAGTTCTTC. Its translation is CASSPTFGPYEQFF. Based on the CDR3 plus reference TRBV7-9 and TRBJ2-1, the full variable domain is DTGVSQNPRHKITKRGQNVTFRCDPISEHNRLYWYRQTLGQGPEFLTYFQNEAQLEKSRLLSDRFSAERPKGSFSTLEIQRTEQGDSAMYLCASSPTFGPYEQFFGPGTRLTVL.

This clonotype showed up many times. The CDR3 loop reads CASSLRILAGISGANVLTF. The CDR3 nucleotides read TGTGCCAGCAGCCTTCGGATTTTAGCGGGAATCTCTGGGGCCAACGTCCTGACTTTC. The chain couples TRBV5-8 to TRBJ2-6, with 8 bases lining up with TRBD2. CDR3 length: 19 amino acids. Germline-derived CDR1 and CDR2 are SGHTS and YDEGEE. The trim removed 4 bases at V and 0 bases at J, leaving 12 bases unmatched.

This clonotype is judged medium-sized. The chain combines TRBV6-5 with TRBJ2-3; 7 positions agree with TRBD2. The V gene end was trimmed by 2 bases and the J gene end by 4 bases; junction bases not matched to a gene: 9. Per the germline V gene, CDR1 is MNHEY and CDR2 is SVGAGI. The CDR3 sequence is 16 residues long. In DNA form, the CDR3 reads TGTGCCAGCAGTTACCGAGGAATTCTAGCGGCAGATACGCAGTATTTT. Translating it yields CASSYRGILAADTQYF.

The chain links TRBV2 to TRBJ1-2; the D is unclear. CDR1 is SNHLY, CDR2 FYNNEI, per germline. The V and J ends lost 1 base and 5 bases respectively, with 8 bases between them. The CDR3 spans 13 residues. CDR3 DNA sequence: TGTGCCAGCAGTGAAGGAGGGATGTATGGCTACACCTTC. This sequence encodes CASSEGGMYGYTF.

This clonotype is medium-sized in the sample. The CDR3: CASSFNNPTDTQYF. DNA for the CDR3: TGTGCCAGCAGTTTCAACAACCCCACAGATACGCAGTATTTT. The V gene is TRBV27, the J gene TRBJ2-3; D gene unclear. V lost 3 bases, J lost 2 bases, and 9 bases lay in between. The CDR3 extends over 14 amino acids. From germline, CDR1 is MNHEY and CDR2 SMNVEV (reference sequence).

The CDR3 region has the DNA TGCGCCAGCAGCTTGTCCGGACGCGACCCTGGAAACACCATATATTTT. This gives the protein CASSLSGRDPGNTIYF. The chain has TRBV5-1 and TRBJ1-3, with D uncertain. V was pared by 1 base and J by 2 bases, with 13 bases between. Per the germline V gene, CDR1 is SGHRS and CDR2 is YFSETQ. The CDR3 consists of 16 residues.

By share, this clonotype ranks as medium-sized. V usage is TRBV20-1 and J usage is TRBJ2-3; TRBD2 matches 10 bases. The V gene end was trimmed by 0 bases and the J gene end by 7 bases; junction bases not matched to a gene: 7. This CDR3 comprises 15 residues. Per the germline V gene, CDR1 is DFQATT and CDR2 is SNEGSKA (reference sequence). As DNA, the CDR3 is TGCAGTGCTAGAGATCTAGCGGGGGATACGCATACGCAGTATTTT. It encodes CSARDLAGDTHTQYF.

At least ten counts were recorded for this clonotype. The V call is TRBV4-1, the J call TRBJ1-6; weak D call: TRBD1 (5 bases). This CDR3 has 17 amino acids. V lost 0 bases, J lost 2 bases, and 11 bases lay in between. The germline gives CDR1 MGHRA, CDR2 YSYEKL. CDR3 region: CASSQDWEDTYNSPLHF. The CDR3 coding sequence is TGCGCCAGCAGCCAAGACTGGGAGGACACCTATAATTCACCCCTCCACTTT.

This clonotype turned up a few times. The V and J genes are TRBV7-9 and TRBJ2-7; 10 nucleotides match TRBD2. Germline-derived CDR1 and CDR2 are SEHNR and FQNEAQ (reference sequence). The CDR3 has 15 amino acids. The junction had 10 bases not matched to a gene; V was cut back by 5 bases and J by 6 bases. CDR3: CASSHLGASGSEQYF. The CDR3 DNA follows: TGTGCCAGCAGCCACTTGGGCGCTAGCGGGAGCGAGCAGTACTTC.

With regard to this clonotype: The CDR3 ends on some other residue instead of the conserved phenylalanine or tryptophan, so this is likely a read error. In nucleotides, the CDR3 is TGTGCCAGCAGTCACCTACAGGAAAACCACTATAATTCACCCCTCCACCTT. This sequence encodes CASSHLQENHYNSPLHL. The V gene is TRBV7-2, the J gene TRBJ1-6, with D maybe TRBD1 (5 bases). Germline V lookup: CDR1 SGHTA, CDR2 FQGNSA. The CDR3 is 17 amino acids. V lost 6 bases and J lost 3, with 18 bases in between.

This clonotype is labeled medium-sized (0.01 to 0.1%). The V gene is TRBV20-1, the J gene TRBJ2-5; D possibly matches TRBD1 or TRBD2 (6 bases each). The V end was cut by 3 bases, the J end by 2 bases, with 19 bases between. The CDR3 spans 16 residues. Germline V gives CDR1 DFQATT, CDR2 SNEGSKA (reference sequence). CDR3: CSARGHSGAKQETQYF. CDR3 in DNA: TGCAGTGCTAGGGGGCACTCGGGGGCGAAGCAAGAGACCCAGTACTTC.

As concerns this clonotype: Here the CDR3 omits its conserved ending phenylalanine or tryptophan, so a read error is the likely source. The gene calls are TRBV7-9 and TRBJ2-3; 9 nucleotides align to TRBD2. CDR1 and CDR2 (germline): SEHNR, FQNEAQ (reference sequence). The CDR3 runs to 17 residues. CDR3 in amino acids: CASSIATRREGRDTQYY. The CDR3 coding sequence is TGTGCCAGCAGCATAGCAACCCGGCGGGAGGGCCGAGATACGCAGTATTAT.

This clonotype is medium-sized by share. The genes are TRBV11-2 and TRBJ2-7; 7 bases align to TRBD2. CDR3 length: 13 residues. Germline CDR1 SGHAT, CDR2 FQNNGV. The trim removed 3 bases at V and 6 bases at J, leaving 5 bases unmatched. In DNA, the CDR3 is TGTGCCAGCAGCTTTGGGGGAGGGCGCGAGCAGTACTTC. Translating gives CASSFGGGREQYF.

This clonotype came up a few times. The V and J genes are TRBV7-8 and TRBJ2-5; 8 nucleotides agree with TRBD2. CDR3 length equals 16 residues. CDR1 and CDR2 (germline): SGHVS, FQNEAQ. V trimming: 3 bases; J trimming: 1 base; junction bases outside the gene matches: 7. The CDR3 protein is CASSFKLAGPQETQYF. CDR3 coding DNA: TGTGCCAGCAGCTTTAAATTAGCGGGGCCCCAAGAGACCCAGTACTTC.

This clonotype was counted ten times or more. This chain links TRBV19 with TRBJ1-1; 12 nucleotides align to TRBD1. The trim removed 9 bases at V and 5 bases at J, leaving 13 bases unmatched. Germline assignment: CDR1 LNHDA and CDR2 SQIVND (reference sequence). The CDR3 covers 16 residues. The CDR3 nucleotides are TGTGCCAGCCGTCTGGGGGACAGGGGGCGAGGAACTGAAGCTTTCTTT. It translates to CASRLGDRGRGTEAFF. The full variable domain, with the rest looked up from reference TRBV19 and TRBJ1-1, is DGGITQSPKYLFRKEGQNVTLSCEQNLNHDAMYWYRQDPGQGLRLIYYSQIVNDFQKGDIAEGYSVSREKKESFPLTVTSAQKNPTAFYLCASRLGDRGRGTEAFFGQGTRLTVV.

This clonotype was found many times. J is TRBJ2-7 and V is TRBV12-3 or TRBV12-4; D possibly matches TRBD1 or TRBD2 (5 bases each). The CDR3 runs 16 residues. V was trimmed by 1 base and J by 5 bases, leaving 18 bases between them. The CDR3 region is CASSLDFGWGKNEQYF. CDR3 in DNA: TGTGCCAGCAGTTTAGATTTTGGTTGGGGGAAGAACGAGCAGTACTTC.